This T cell receptor beta chain was recovered during a study of OX40 agonist ivuxolimab in advanced cancers. The repertoire was sequenced with immunoSEQ multiplex PCR; TCRdb's copy has only in-frame clones and lacks some. This repertoire shows about 31,000 clones, more than 75% found once; its top ten account for roughly a third. The CDR3 is 16 amino acids. The germline V gene has CDR1 SGHDT and CDR2 YYEEEE. Deletions cut 4 bases from V and 0 bases from J, with 11 bases between. Sequencing used CD4+ or CD8+ T cells sorted from blood, obtained in a trial of the OX40 agonist ivuxolimab. This clonotype was obtained from an adult with an advanced solid tumor such as melanoma, head and neck, liver or kidney cancer. The rearrangement links TRBV5-6 to TRBJ2-6, with unresolved D. This CDR3 reads CASSLLSDSGANVLTF. CDR3 sequence (DNA): TGTGCCAGCAGCCTTTTATCGGACTCTGGGGCCAACGTCCTGACTTTC.